This entry is about one TCR beta chain. This specimen comes from a study of blood T cell repertoires in COVID-19. Study-wide context: COVID-19 samples collected from the United States, Italy and Spain covered acute and convalescent phases. The cDNA or gDNA used as material had been derived from T cells, B-cell-depleted T cells, or PBMCs.

Authors' processing steps: The assay estimated nucleated cells by amplifying reference gene primers. Some clones are missing from TCRdb's copy, which holds only in-frame ones; the method was immunoSEQ multiplex PCR. Clonal size and the V and J genes are those of that table, whereas D and trimming came from the DNA. This sample carries about 80,000 clones, around 82% of them seen once, and the ten largest clones take less than 40%. CDR1 and CDR2 from the germline V gene are MGHRA and YSYEKL. This CDR3 contains 16 residues. With 1 base removed from V and 6 bases from J, the gap between germline ends came to 16 bases.

This clonotype was sampled from an elderly man with active or convalescent COVID-19. The chain couples TRBV4-1 to TRBJ2-1; D unclear. The sequenced material came from peripheral blood. The CDR3 DNA sequence: TGCGCCAGCAGCCAAGTTGCCCCGCGTTTCTCCAATGAGCAGTTCTTC. Its translation is CASSQVAPRFSNEQFF.